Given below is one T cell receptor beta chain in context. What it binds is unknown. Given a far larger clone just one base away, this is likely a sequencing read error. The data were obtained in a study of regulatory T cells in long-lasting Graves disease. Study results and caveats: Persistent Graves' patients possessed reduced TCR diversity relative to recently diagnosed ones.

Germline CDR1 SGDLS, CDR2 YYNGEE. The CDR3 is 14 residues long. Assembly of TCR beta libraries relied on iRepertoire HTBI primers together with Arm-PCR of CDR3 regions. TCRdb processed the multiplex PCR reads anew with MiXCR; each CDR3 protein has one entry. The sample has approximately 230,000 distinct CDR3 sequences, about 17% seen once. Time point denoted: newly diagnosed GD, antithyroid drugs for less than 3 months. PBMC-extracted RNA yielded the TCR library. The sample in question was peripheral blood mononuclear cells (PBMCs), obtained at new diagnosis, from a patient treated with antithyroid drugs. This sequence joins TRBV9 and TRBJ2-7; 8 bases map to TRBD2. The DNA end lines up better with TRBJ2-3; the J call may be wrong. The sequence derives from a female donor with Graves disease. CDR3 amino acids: CANSGGLVADTQYF. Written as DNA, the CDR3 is TGTGCCAACAGCGGGGGACTAGTTGCAGATACGCAGTATTTT.